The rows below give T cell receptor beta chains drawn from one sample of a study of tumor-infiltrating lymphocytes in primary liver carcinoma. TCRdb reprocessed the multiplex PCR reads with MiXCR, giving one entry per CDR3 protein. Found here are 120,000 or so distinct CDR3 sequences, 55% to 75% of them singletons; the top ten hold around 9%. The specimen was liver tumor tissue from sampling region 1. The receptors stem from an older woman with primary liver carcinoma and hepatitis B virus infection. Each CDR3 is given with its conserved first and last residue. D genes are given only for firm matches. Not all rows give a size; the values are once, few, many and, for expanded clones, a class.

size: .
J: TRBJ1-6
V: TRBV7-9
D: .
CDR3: CASGFGDSLLHF
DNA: TGTGCCAGCGGCTTCGGGGATTCACTCCTCCACTTT

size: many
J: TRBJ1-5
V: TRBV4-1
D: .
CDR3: CASSQVSGSNQPQHF
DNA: TGCGCCAGCAGCCAAGTTTCAGGCAGCAATCAGCCCCAGCATTTT

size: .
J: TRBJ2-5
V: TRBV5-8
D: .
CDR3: CASSSGTPQEAQYF
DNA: TGTGCCAGCAGTTCCGGGACTCCACAAGAGGCCCAGTACTTC

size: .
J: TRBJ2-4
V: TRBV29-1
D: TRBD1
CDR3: CSVAWTGRNILYF
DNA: TGCAGCGTTGCCTGGACAGGGCGGAACATTCTGTACTTC

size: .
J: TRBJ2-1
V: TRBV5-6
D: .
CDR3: CASSLGFLGGNEQFF
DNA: TGTGCCAGCAGCTTGGGTTTCCTGGGGGGCAATGAGCAGTTCTTC

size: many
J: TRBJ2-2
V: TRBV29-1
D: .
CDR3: CSVGTAGSNTGELFF
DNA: TGCAGCGTCGGGACAGCGGGTTCGAACACCGGGGAGCTGTTTTTT

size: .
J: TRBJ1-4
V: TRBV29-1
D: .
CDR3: CSAAVYGRGINEKLFF
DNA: TGCAGCGCTGCGGTATATGGGAGGGGTATTAATGAAAAACTGTTTTTT

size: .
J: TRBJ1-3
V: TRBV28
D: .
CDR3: CASSILGDSRNTIYF
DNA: TGTGCCAGCAGCATTCTGGGGGATTCTAGAAACACCATATATTTT

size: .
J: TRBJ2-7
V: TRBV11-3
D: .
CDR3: CATSLGKGYEQYF
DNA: TGTGCCACCAGCTTAGGCAAAGGCTACGAGCAGTACTTC

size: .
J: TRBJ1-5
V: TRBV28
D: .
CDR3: CASWAGTYNQPQHF
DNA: TGTGCCAGCTGGGCCGGAACCTACAATCAGCCCCAGCATTTT

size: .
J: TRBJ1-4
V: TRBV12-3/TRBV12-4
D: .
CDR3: CASSLREGDETLFF
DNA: TGTGCCAGCAGCCTCCGGGAGGGGGATGAAACACTGTTTTTT

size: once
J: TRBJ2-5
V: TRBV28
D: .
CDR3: CASSHGSQETQYF
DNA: TGTGCCAGCAGTCATGGGTCCCAAGAGACCCAGTACTTC

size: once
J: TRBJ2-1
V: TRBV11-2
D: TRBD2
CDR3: CASSSGLAVYNGQFF
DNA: TGTGCGAGCAGCTCGGGACTAGCGGTCTACAATGGGCAGTTCTTC

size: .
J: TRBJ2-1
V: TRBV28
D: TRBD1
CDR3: CASSFNWDRSYNEQFF
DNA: TGTGCCAGCAGTTTTAATTGGGACAGATCCTACAATGAGCAGTTCTTC

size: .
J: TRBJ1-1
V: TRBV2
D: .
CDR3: CASSEGSRNTEAFF
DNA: TGTGCCAGCAGTGAAGGCTCCAGGAACACTGAAGCTTTCTTT

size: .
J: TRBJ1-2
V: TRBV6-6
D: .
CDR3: CTNTTGQGFGYGYTF
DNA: TGTACCAACACCACGGGGCAGGGGTTCGGCTATGGCTACACCTTC

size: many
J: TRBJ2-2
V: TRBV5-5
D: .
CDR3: CASSFSGTSAGELFF
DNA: TGTGCCAGCAGCTTTTCTGGGACATCTGCCGGGGAGCTGTTTTTT

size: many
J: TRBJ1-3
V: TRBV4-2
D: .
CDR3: CASSQAGGTSGNTIYF
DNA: TGTGCCAGCAGCCAAGCAGGAGGGACCTCTGGAAACACCATATATTTT

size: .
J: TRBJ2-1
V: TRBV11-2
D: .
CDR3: CASGFVEGNEQFF
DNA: TGTGCCAGCGGCTTCGTAGAGGGGAATGAGCAGTTCTTC

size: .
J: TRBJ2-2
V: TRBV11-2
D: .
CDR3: CASSPGEVTGEPFF
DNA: TGTGCCAGCAGTCCAGGAGAGGTTACCGGGGAGCCGTTTTTT

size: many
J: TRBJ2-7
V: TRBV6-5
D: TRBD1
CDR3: CASSYAPPGQGAYEQYF
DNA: TGTGCCAGCAGTTACGCGCCCCCGGGACAGGGTGCTTACGAGCAGTACTTC

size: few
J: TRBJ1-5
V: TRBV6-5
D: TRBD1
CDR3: CASSYTGQSNQPQHF
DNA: TGTGCCAGCAGTTACACGGGACAGAGCAATCAGCCCCAGCATTTT

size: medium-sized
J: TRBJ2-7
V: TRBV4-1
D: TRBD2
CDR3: CASSPAGRVYEQYF
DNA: TGCGCCAGCAGCCCCGCGGGGAGGGTCTACGAGCAGTACTTC

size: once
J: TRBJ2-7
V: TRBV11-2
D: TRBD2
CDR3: CAGGLDRASGYEQHF
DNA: TGTGCCGGCGGCTTAGATCGGGCTAGCGGCTACGAGCAGCACTTC

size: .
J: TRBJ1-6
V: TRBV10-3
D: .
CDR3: CAISENNGAPLHF
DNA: TGTGCCATCAGTGAAAATAATGGAGCACCCCTCCACTTT

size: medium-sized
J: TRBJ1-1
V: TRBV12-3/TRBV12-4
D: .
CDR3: CASSLPGGAPNTEAFF
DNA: TGTGCCAGCAGTTTACCGGGGGGGGCGCCTAACACTGAAGCTTTCTTT

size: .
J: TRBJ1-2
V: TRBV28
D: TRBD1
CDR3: CASSLVGQGLDYGYTF
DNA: TGTGCCAGCAGTTTAGTGGGACAGGGTCTAGACTATGGCTACACCTTC

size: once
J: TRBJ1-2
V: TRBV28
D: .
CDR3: CASSLTGGQRDYGYTF
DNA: TGTGCCAGCAGTTTAACCGGTGGACAGCGCGACTATGGCTACACCTTC